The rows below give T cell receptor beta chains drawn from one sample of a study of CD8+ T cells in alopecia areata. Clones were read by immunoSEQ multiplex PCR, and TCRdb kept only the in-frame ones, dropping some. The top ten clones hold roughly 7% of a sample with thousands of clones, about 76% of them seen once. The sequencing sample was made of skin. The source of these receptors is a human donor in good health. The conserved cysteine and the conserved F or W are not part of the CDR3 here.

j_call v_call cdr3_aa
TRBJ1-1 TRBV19 ASLGPFNTEAF
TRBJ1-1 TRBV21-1 ASSKGRTEAF
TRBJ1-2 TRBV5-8 ASNTDPGGDYGYT
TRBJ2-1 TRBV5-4 ASSLQSGTSSYNEQF
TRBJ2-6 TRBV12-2 ASRFTTTPTQSRANVLT
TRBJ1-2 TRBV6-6 ASSPTSALANYGYT
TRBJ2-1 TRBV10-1 ASSESGVSSRNEQF
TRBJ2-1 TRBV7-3 ASSLPGFGNEQF
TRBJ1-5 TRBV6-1 ASSESGNQPQH
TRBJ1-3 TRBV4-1 ASSQDTGTGENTIY
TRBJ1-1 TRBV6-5 ASSSRGPREAF
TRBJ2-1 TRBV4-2 ASSQDSGGSYNEQF
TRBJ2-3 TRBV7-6 ASSLAAGGGSDTQY
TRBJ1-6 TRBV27 ASSSRSGQDRSSYNSPLH
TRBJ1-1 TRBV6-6 ASSPWGDRTEAF
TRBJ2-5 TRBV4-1 ASSSSSVLGQETQY
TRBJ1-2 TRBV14 ASSQGRNYGYT
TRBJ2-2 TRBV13 ASSITGGAGELF
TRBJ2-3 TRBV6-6 ASSGRAASTGTQY
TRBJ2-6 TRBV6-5 ASSYKGPGANVLT
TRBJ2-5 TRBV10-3 AISPTGGEGGTQETQY
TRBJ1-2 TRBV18 ASSPPVTTEGYGYT
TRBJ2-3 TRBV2 ASTPRGFADTQY
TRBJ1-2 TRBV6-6 ASSYSGQTYGYT
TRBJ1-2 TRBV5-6 ASSSDGPGPHYGYT
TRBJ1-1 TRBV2 ASSDGTGGFRAF
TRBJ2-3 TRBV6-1 ASSEVHQVSTDTQY
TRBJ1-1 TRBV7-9 ASTQGRADTEAF
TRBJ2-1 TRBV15 ATSRDERGPVGEQF
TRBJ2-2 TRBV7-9 ATQPFVPGGELF
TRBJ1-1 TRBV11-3 ASSLGGRASEAF
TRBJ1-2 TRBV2 ASSEWVGYNGYT
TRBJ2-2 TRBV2 ASYPTVGDTGELF
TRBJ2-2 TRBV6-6 ASSPRGGGTGELF
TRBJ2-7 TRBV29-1 SVESAGVREQY
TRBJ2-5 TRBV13 ASSLASFKETQY
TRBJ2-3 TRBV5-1 ASSVEADTQY
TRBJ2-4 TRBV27 ASSWTSEGIQY
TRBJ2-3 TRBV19 ASGRDMEVTQY
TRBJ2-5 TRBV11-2 ASSLGLQGYQETQY
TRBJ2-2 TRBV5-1 ASSLASANTGELF
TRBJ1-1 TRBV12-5 ASGWGRGEAF
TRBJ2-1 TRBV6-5 ASSSHNEQF
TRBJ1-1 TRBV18 ASSPRDAYLNTEAF
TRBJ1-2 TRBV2 AQRGLDYGYT
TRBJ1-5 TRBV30 AWKTGAESQPQH
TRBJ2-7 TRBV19 ASSQGYAYEQY
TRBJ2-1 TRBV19 ASSDWNEQF
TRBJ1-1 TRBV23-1 ARPVGTEAF
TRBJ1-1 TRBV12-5 ASGISWTEAF
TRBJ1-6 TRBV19 ATAGGPGGSPLH
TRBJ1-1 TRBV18 ASSPWQGDTEAF
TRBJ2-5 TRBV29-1 SVGLAGGQETQY
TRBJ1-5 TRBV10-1 ATLEERGKYSNQPQH